This passage covers 25 T cell receptor beta chains from one sample sequenced in a study of cytomegalovirus exposure and HLA in healthy donors. The method was immunoSEQ multiplex PCR; TCRdb's version includes in-frame clones alone and lacks a portion of them. The sample includes about 160,000 clones, 90% to 97% of them seen just once. Sequencing was done on a sample of PBMCs. The source of these receptors is a woman under 30 in good health and CMV-seronegative.

This chain connects TRBV9 to TRBJ2-3; D unresolved. V lost 4 bases and J lost 0, with 6 bases in between. Germline V gene data show CDR1 as SGDLS and CDR2 as YYNGEE. This CDR3 is built from 13 residues. The CDR3 sequence is CASSIQSTDTQYF. The CDR3 DNA reads TGTGCCAGCAGCATACAGAGCACAGATACGCAGTATTTT.

V is TRBV14 and J is TRBJ2-7, with TRBD1 as a possible D gene (6 bases). The germline V and J ends were trimmed by 6 bases and 1 base, with 19 bases remaining between them. This CDR3 contains 16 residues. CDR1 and CDR2 (germline): SGHDN, FVKESK. The CDR3 here is CASSRKMGQGSYEQYF. CDR3 sequence (DNA): TGTGCCAGCAGTCGGAAGATGGGGCAGGGGTCCTACGAGCAGTACTTC.

This chain joins TRBV15 and TRBJ2-7; 9 nucleotides match TRBD1. Per germline, CDR1 LNHNV and CDR2 YYDKDF (reference sequence). Trimming took 0 bases from V and 5 from J; bases not matched to a gene: 8. The CDR3 covers 16 residues. CDR3 sequence reads: CATSREATGGWHEQYF. CDR3 sequence (DNA): TGTGCCACCAGCAGAGAAGCGACAGGGGGTTGGCACGAGCAGTACTTC.

This chain links TRBV11-2 with TRBJ2-7; 9 positions match TRBD2. V shed 5 bases, J shed 7 bases, and the junction held 3 bases outside the gene matches. The length of the CDR3 is 12 residues. Germline assignment: CDR1 SGHAT and CDR2 FQNNGV. Here the CDR3 reads CASSRAGGEQYF. The CDR3 nucleotides are TGTGCCAGCAGCCGGGCGGGGGGGGAGCAGTACTTC. Filled out from reference TRBV11-2 and TRBJ2-7, the complete variable domain reads EAGVAQSPRYKIIEKRQSVAFWCNPISGHATLYWYQQILGQGPKLLIQFQNNGVVDDSQLPKDRFSAERLKGVDSTLKIQPAKLEDSAVYLCASSRAGGEQYFGPGTRLTVT.

The chain employs TRBV5-4 and TRBJ2-6; D is undetermined. Germline loops: CDR1 SGHNT, CDR2 YYREEE (reference sequence). Trimming stripped 3 bases from V and 0 bases from J, with 4 bases between. This CDR3 comprises 14 residues. CDR3 nucleotide sequence: TGTGCCAGCAGCTGGAGCTCTGGGGCCAACGTCCTGACTTTC. Translation gives CASSWSSGANVLTF.

The chain recombines TRBV5-1 with TRBJ2-7; a possible D gene is TRBD1 (6 bases). Germline assignment: CDR1 SGHRS and CDR2 YFSETQ. The CDR3 consists of 14 residues. Between the trimmed V and J ends, which lost 2 bases and 6 bases, there was a span of 15 bases. The CDR3 sequence: CASSFGQGIREQYF. CDR3 nucleotide sequence: TGCGCCAGCAGCTTCGGGCAGGGGATCCGCGAGCAGTACTTC.

This rearrangement joins TRBV7-2 to TRBJ2-7, with 7 bases that match TRBD1. Looked up from germline, CDR1 is SGHTA and CDR2 is FQGNSA. This CDR3 region has 13 residues. V shed 10 bases, J shed 0 bases, and the junction held 6 bases outside the gene matches. For the CDR3, the DNA is TGTGCCACCGCGACAGGGAGCTCCTACGAGCAGTACTTC. Protein: CATATGSSYEQYF. Full variable domain (outside the CDR3, taken from reference TRBV7-2 and TRBJ2-7): GAGVSQSPSNKVTEKGKDVELRCDPISGHTALYWYRQSLGQGLEFLIYFQGNSAPDKSGLPSDRFSAERTGGSVSTLTIQRTQQEDSAVYLCATATGSSYEQYFGPGTRLTVT.

The rearrangement uses TRBV30 and TRBJ1-2, with D maybe TRBD1 (6 bases). The CDR3 sequence is 13 residues long. Germline CDR1 GTSNPN, CDR2 SVGIG (reference sequence). V dropped 5 bases and J dropped 3 bases, with 13 bases sitting between them. The CDR3 loop is CAWAGRGDYGYTF. Here the CDR3 DNA reads TGTGCCTGGGCCGGCAGGGGAGACTATGGCTACACCTTC.

V and J are TRBV5-6 and TRBJ2-1; 9 nucleotides agree with TRBD1. The CDR3 has 13 amino acids. Germline V gene lookup returns CDR1 SGHDT and CDR2 YYEEEE. The J segment lost 7 bases and the V segment lost 6 bases, leaving 5 bases of the junction unmatched. CDR3 protein: CASIGQGRNEQFF. The DNA for the CDR3 is TGTGCCAGCATTGGACAGGGGAGGAATGAGCAGTTCTTC.

There are a few counts of this clone. The chain recombines TRBV6-6 with TRBJ2-7; 9 bases agree with TRBD1. The length of the CDR3 is 15 residues. From germline, CDR1 is MNHNY and CDR2 SVGAGI (reference sequence). Losses at the gene ends were 2 bases for V and 3 bases for J; bases not matched to a gene: 5. CDR3 DNA: TGTGCCAGCAGTTACAGGGGGACAGGGAGCTACGAGCAGTACTTC. The encoded protein is CASSYRGTGSYEQYF.

This chain uses TRBV6-5 with TRBJ1-3, with 7 bases that match TRBD1. The J segment lost 0 bases and the V segment lost 5 bases, leaving 4 bases of the junction unmatched. This CDR3 spans 15 amino acids. The germline gives CDR1 MNHEY, CDR2 SVGAGI. The CDR3 loop is CASSPGGSSGNTIYF. The CDR3 DNA sequence: TGTGCCAGCAGTCCAGGGGGTTCCTCTGGAAACACCATATATTTT.

Worth noting for this clone: Germline is not matched at one junction end, which may reflect a read error. CDR3 amino acids: CASSLVGLGETQYF. CDR3 sequence (DNA): TGTGCTAGCAGCTTAGTGGGGCTCGGGGAGACCCAGTACTTC. The chain is built from TRBV7-7 and TRBJ2-5; maybe TRBD1 (5 bases). CDR1 and CDR2 (germline): SSHAT, FNYEAQ (reference sequence). This CDR3 spans 14 amino acids.

The CDR3 is CASSLGRGARTEAFF. CDR3 nucleotides: TGTGCCAGCAGCTTAGGCCGGGGGGCGCGAACTGAAGCTTTCTTT. This chain uses TRBV11-2 with TRBJ1-1; perhaps TRBD1 as D (6 bases). Trimming cost V 1 base and J 5 bases, with 14 bases left between them. This CDR3 region has 15 residues. CDR1 and CDR2 from the germline V gene are SGHAT and FQNNGV.

This clone was recorded once. The chain is built from TRBV5-1 and TRBJ1-5; D not resolved. Germline V gene sequence: CDR1 SGHRS, CDR2 YFSETQ. The CDR3 extends over 13 amino acids. V lost 0 bases and J 6 bases, leaving 7 bases between the germline ends. CDR3 region: CASSLDTGQPQHF. In DNA, the CDR3 is TGCGCCAGCAGCTTGGATACGGGTCAGCCCCAGCATTTT. Using reference TRBV5-1 and TRBJ1-5 for the parts outside the CDR3, the full variable domain is KAGVTQTPRYLIKTRGQQVTLSCSPISGHRSVSWYQQTPGQGLQFLFEYFSETQRNKGNFPGRFSGRQFSNSRSEMNVSTLELGDSALYLCASSLDTGQPQHFGDGTRLSIL.

The rearrangement links TRBV27 to TRBJ2-4, with D tentatively TRBD1 (5 bases). V shed 5 bases and J shed 1 base, with 15 bases lying between them. Germline V lookup: CDR1 MNHEY, CDR2 SMNVEV (reference sequence). The CDR3 runs 16 residues. The CDR3 reads CASSPFRGSAKNIQYF. DNA of the CDR3: TGTGCCAGCAGTCCCTTTAGGGGTTCTGCCAAAAACATTCAGTACTTC.

The chain carries TRBV11-2 and TRBJ1-6, with a tentative D call TRBD1 (6 bases). Germline V CDR1 and CDR2: SGHAT, FQNNGV. V lost 1 base and J 6 bases, leaving 16 bases between the germline ends. The CDR3 contains 17 residues. CDR3 DNA: TGTGCCAGCAGCTTAGGGGGACACAGGTGGCGTAATTCACCCCTCCACTTT. Protein: CASSLGGHRWRNSPLHF.

V is TRBV2 and J is TRBJ2-2, with TRBD1 matching over 7 bases. The germline V gene has CDR1 SNHLY and CDR2 FYNNEI. CDR3 length: 16 residues. V gave up 1 base and J gave up 5 bases; unmatched junction bases: 7. The CDR3 sequence is CASSEVRGSVTGELFF. The DNA for the CDR3 is TGTGCCAGCAGTGAAGTCAGGGGGTCGGTGACCGGGGAGCTGTTTTTT. Full variable domain (missing parts from reference TRBV2 and TRBJ2-2): EPEVTQTPSHQVTQMGQEVILRCVPISNHLYFYWYRQILGQKVEFLVSFYNNEISEKSEIFDDQFSVERPDGSNFTLKIRSTKLEDSAMYFCASSEVRGSVTGELFFGEGSRLTVL.

V usage is TRBV27 and J usage is TRBJ1-1; 10 positions match TRBD1. The germline V gene encodes CDR1 MNHEY and CDR2 SMNVEV (reference sequence). With 5 bases clipped from V and 4 bases from J, the junction kept 13 bases outside the gene matches. This CDR3 spans 17 amino acids. CDR3 sequence: CASSPLDRGLLGTEAFF. CDR3 DNA: TGTGCCAGCAGTCCCCTTGACAGGGGGCTACTTGGCACTGAAGCTTTCTTT.

The V and J genes are TRBV5-1 and TRBJ2-5, with TRBD1 as a possible D gene (5 bases). Germline loops: CDR1 SGHRS, CDR2 YFSETQ. Trimming shortened V by 0 bases and J by 5 bases, and 17 bases separated the two germline ends. This CDR3 has 16 amino acids. CDR3 DNA: TGCGCCAGCAGCTTGGTGATGGCAGGGTCCTTTGAGACCCAGTACTTC. This translates into CASSLVMAGSFETQYF.

The gene calls are TRBV6-1 and TRBJ2-7; 8 bases match TRBD1. The V and J ends lost 4 bases and 3 bases, in that order; junction bases with no gene match: 8. Germline loops: CDR1 MNHNS, CDR2 SASEGT. The length of the CDR3 is 15 residues. CDR3 region: CASSGRDRLYYEQYF. DNA of the CDR3: TGTGCCAGCAGTGGCCGGGACAGGTTGTACTACGAGCAGTACTTC.

The chain uses TRBV5-4 and TRBJ2-1; D is undetermined. The CDR3 length is 15 residues. The V gene's germline CDR1 is SGHNT and CDR2 YYREEE (reference sequence). V was cut by 2 bases and J by 5 bases, with 14 bases left in between. CDR3 sequence reads: CASSLISSLHNEQFF. Here the CDR3 DNA reads TGTGCCAGCAGCTTAATTAGCTCTCTCCACAATGAGCAGTTCTTC.

V is TRBV4-1 and J is TRBJ2-1; TRBD2 matches 7 bases. The length of the CDR3 is 14 residues. The ends lost 4 bases at V and 6 bases at J; junction bases unmatched: 6. CDR1 and CDR2 from the germline V gene are MGHRA and YSYEKL. The CDR3 DNA reads TGCGCCAGCAGCCTCGGACTAGATCGCAATGAGCAGTTCTTC. This sequence encodes CASSLGLDRNEQFF.

The J gene is TRBJ1-2, the V gene TRBV6-5; unclear D gene. The germline V gene has CDR1 MNHEY and CDR2 SVGAGI. This CDR3 is 12 amino acids long. Between the trimmed V and J ends, which lost 2 bases and 4 bases, there was a span of 5 bases. The CDR3 DNA sequence: TGTGCCAGCAGTTACCCCCGCTATGGCTACACCTTC. It translates to CASSYPRYGYTF.

The rearrangement links TRBV10-2 to TRBJ1-2; D not certain. This CDR3 contains 15 residues. The V gene's germline CDR1 is WSHSY and CDR2 SAAADI. Trimming took 6 bases from V and 0 from J, leaving 14 bases between them. The chain's CDR3 is CASRLSVTANYGYTF. The DNA of the CDR3 is TGCGCCAGCAGATTATCTGTCACAGCTAACTATGGCTACACCTTC.

The chain uses TRBV11-3 and TRBJ2-1; D is uncertain. The CDR3 is 13 amino acids. Germline CDR1 reads SGHNT; CDR2 reads YENEEA. Trimming stripped 3 bases from V and 6 bases from J, with 9 bases between. CDR3 sequence reads: CASSFTPRNEQFF. CDR3 in DNA: TGTGCCAGCAGCTTCACTCCACGCAATGAGCAGTTCTTC.